This TCR beta chain was sequenced during a study of regulatory T cells in long-lasting Graves disease. As for time point: persistent/refractory GD, antithyroid drugs over 5 years with positive TRAb. From PBMCs, RNA was extracted and then used to make the TCR library. There are many counts of this clonotype. Both iRepertoire HTBI primers and Arm-PCR of CDR3 regions were used to build the TCR beta libraries. MiXCR was run by TCRdb on the multiplex PCR reads, yielding one entry per CDR3 protein. The sample records 350,000 to 450,000 distinct CDR3 sequences, roughly 21% being singletons. CDR1 and CDR2 (germline): MDHEN, SYDVKM. After removal of 3 bases from V and 0 bases from J, the junction contained 11 bases not matched to a gene. The CDR3 runs to 18 residues.

Source: peripheral blood mononuclear cells (PBMCs), taken when the disease was refractory, from a patient treated with antithyroid drugs. The genes are TRBV28 and TRBJ1-1, with 9 nucleotides matching TRBD1. This TCR came from a female donor with Graves disease. The CDR3 spells CASSFATGQGIMNTEAFF. CDR3 DNA: TGTGCCAGCAGTTTTGCAACCGGACAGGGGATCATGAACACTGAAGCTTTCTTT.